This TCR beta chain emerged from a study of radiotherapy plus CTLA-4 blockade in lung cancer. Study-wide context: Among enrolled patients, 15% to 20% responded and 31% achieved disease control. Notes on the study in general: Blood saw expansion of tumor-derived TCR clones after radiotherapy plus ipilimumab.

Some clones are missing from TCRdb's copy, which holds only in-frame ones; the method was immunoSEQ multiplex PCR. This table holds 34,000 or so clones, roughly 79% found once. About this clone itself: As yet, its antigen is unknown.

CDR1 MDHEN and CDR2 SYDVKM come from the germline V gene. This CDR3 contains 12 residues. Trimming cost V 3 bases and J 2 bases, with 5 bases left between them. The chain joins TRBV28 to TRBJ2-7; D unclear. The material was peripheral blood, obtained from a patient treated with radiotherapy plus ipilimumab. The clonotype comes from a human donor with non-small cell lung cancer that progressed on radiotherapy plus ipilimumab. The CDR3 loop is CASSFDPYEQYF. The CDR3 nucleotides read TGTGCCAGCAGTTTCGATCCCTACGAGCAGTACTTC.